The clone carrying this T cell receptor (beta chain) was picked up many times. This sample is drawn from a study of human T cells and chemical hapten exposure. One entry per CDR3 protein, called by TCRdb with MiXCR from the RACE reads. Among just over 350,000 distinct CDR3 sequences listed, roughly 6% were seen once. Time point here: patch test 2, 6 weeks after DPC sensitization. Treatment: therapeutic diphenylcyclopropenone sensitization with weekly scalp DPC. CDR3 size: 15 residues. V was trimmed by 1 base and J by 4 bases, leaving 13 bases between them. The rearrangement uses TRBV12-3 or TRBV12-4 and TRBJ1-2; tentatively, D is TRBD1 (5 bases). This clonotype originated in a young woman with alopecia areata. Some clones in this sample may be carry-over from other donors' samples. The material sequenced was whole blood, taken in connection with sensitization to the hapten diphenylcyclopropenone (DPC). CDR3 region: CASSLDARDSYGYTF. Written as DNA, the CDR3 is TGTGCCAGCAGTTTAGATGCCAGGGACTCCTATGGCTACACCTTC.